Listed below are T cell receptor beta chains from one sample, sequenced in a study of blood T cell repertoires in COVID-19. The data were produced by immunoSEQ multiplex PCR, yet TCRdb's version contains in-frame clones alone and is incomplete. The sample holds under 250,000 clones, 80% to 85% seen once. Sequencing was done on a sample of peripheral blood. The receptor source for this set is a woman aged 55-69 years with acute or convalescent COVID-19. Each CDR3 is given with its conserved first and last residue.

>TRBV7-2|14|TRBJ1-2
CASTLGGGLFGYTF
>TRBV3-1/TRBV3-2|16|TRBJ2-3
CASSQYGTGVGDTQYF
>TRBV6-1|17|TRBJ2-7
CASSEVFRTGIAYEQYF
>TRBV5-8|14|TRBJ1-5
CASSSYIGDQPQHF
>TRBV19|16|TRBJ1-2
CASSMTGTAPNYGYTF
>TRBV14|20|TRBJ1-6
CASSQALGGGGGSYNSPLHF
>TRBV3-1/TRBV3-2|15|TRBJ1-2
CASSPTRQGALGYTF
>TRBV7-2|14|TRBJ2-5
CASSVDRGTETQYF
>TRBV27|13|TRBJ1-6
CASSLSSDSPLHF
>TRBV4-3|15|TRBJ1-2
CASSQADRDNYGYTF
>TRBV30|16|TRBJ1-6
CAWSEEEFALNSPLHF
>TRBV6-1|13|TRBJ1-1
CASSEYKNTEAFF
>TRBV6-4|15|TRBJ1-2
CATKTHRGPFYGYTF
>TRBV2|18|TRBJ2-3
CASSIGLAGVFHTDTQYF
>TRBV19|11|TRBJ1-1
CASIPAAEAFF
>TRBV3-1/TRBV3-2|14|TRBJ1-1
CASSQVAGETEAFF
>TRBV6-2/TRBV6-3|19|TRBJ2-1
CASSYSLIAGGFSYNEQFF
>TRBV5-4|13|TRBJ2-2
CASSLQGAGELFF
>TRBV10-3|13|TRBJ1-5
CAVQTDSNQPQHF
>TRBV5-1|14|TRBJ1-1
CASSLGQMNTEAFF
>TRBV12-3/TRBV12-4|13|TRBJ2-7
CASSLRSTYEQYF
>TRBV29-1|14|TRBJ1-2
CSVGLRAPNYGYTF
>TRBV12-3/TRBV12-4|11|TRBJ1-1
CASSLSQKAFF
>TRBV11-2|14|TRBJ2-7
CASSLGFGGYEQYF
>TRBV5-6|14|TRBJ2-7
CASSLDDTSYEQYF
>TRBV12-3/TRBV12-4|13|TRBJ1-2
CASSPEMTLGYTF
>TRBV10-1|18|TRBJ1-6
CASSETQGPSSYNSPLHF
>TRBV7-9|15|TRBJ1-2
CASSLADRETKGYTF
>TRBV30|13|TRBJ1-2
CAWSPGQSYGYTF
>TRBV6-2/TRBV6-3|15|TRBJ2-5
CASSYSGLAKETQYF
>TRBV3-1/TRBV3-2|12|TRBJ1-1
CASSPDSTEAFF
>TRBV12-3/TRBV12-4|13|TRBJ1-1
CASQGPANTEAFF
>TRBV19|16|TRBJ2-7
CASSTLTGAPSYEQYF
>TRBV11-2|15|TRBJ2-1
CASSHGQGSYNEQFF
>TRBV7-2|17|TRBJ2-4
CASSPTPVTSPRSIQYF
>TRBV5-5|14|TRBJ2-7
CASDSYPSSYEQYF
>TRBV5-5|16|TRBJ1-3
CASSPGGGAIGNTIYF
>TRBV12-3/TRBV12-4|13|TRBJ1-5
CASSSQGDQPQHF
>TRBV6-5|13|TRBJ1-1
CASSYLDSTEAFF
>TRBV28|14|TRBJ1-5
CASNGGQELQPQHF
>TRBV10-3|15|TRBJ1-3
CATTKERGSGNTIYF
>TRBV7-3|14|TRBJ2-2
CASSQTGLSGELFF
>TRBV4-2|15|TRBJ2-3
CASSLAGGSTDTQYF
>TRBV6-6|17|TRBJ1-2
CASSPQGGPLANYGYTF
>TRBV6-5|12|TRBJ1-2
CASGGVGLGYTF
>TRBV9|15|TRBJ1-3
CASSVLGEAGNTIYF
>TRBV5-1|12|TRBJ2-5
CASSSSQETQYF
>TRBV28|13|TRBJ1-1
CASSFRVPPEAFF
>TRBV2|14|TRBJ1-1
CASSLGDRGRKAFF
>TRBV7-2|14|TRBJ1-2
CASSLDRNSYGYTF
>TRBV4-2|16|TRBJ2-6
CASSQEARHSTPVLTF
>TRBV3-1/TRBV3-2|12|TRBJ2-7
CASSQVTYEQYF